The rows below give T cell receptor beta chains drawn from one sample of a study of CD8 T cells in Susac syndrome. One entry per CDR3 protein, called by TCRdb with MiXCR from the immunoSEQ multiplex PCR reads. The table shows over 200,000 distinct CDR3 sequences, with over 90% occurring only once. Sequencing was carried out using CD4+ T cells from PBMCs. These TCRs come from a human donor with multiple sclerosis. CDR3s leave out the opening cysteine and the closing phenylalanine or tryptophan. Each record gives: V gene, J gene, CDR3 length, CDR3 protein.

V gene: TRBV29-1
J gene: TRBJ1-4
CDR3 length: 11
CDR3 protein: SVEDPGGEKLF

V gene: TRBV2
J gene: TRBJ1-6
CDR3 length: 12
CDR3 protein: ASSVEGVGSPLH

V gene: TRBV19
J gene: TRBJ2-2
CDR3 length: 12
CDR3 protein: ASKERKNTGELF

V gene: TRBV6-1
J gene: TRBJ1-2
CDR3 length: 12
CDR3 protein: ASSEAVGTGGYT

V gene: TRBV9
J gene: TRBJ1-2
CDR3 length: 12
CDR3 protein: ASSPGLLNYGYT

V gene: TRBV4-2
J gene: TRBJ1-1
CDR3 length: 13
CDR3 protein: ASSPSPQKNTEAF

V gene: TRBV18
J gene: TRBJ1-1
CDR3 length: 14
CDR3 protein: ASSSTPQGRDTEAF

V gene: TRBV12-3/TRBV12-4
J gene: TRBJ2-5
CDR3 length: 13
CDR3 protein: ASSPRSRGAAAQY

V gene: TRBV30
J gene: TRBJ2-5
CDR3 length: 13
CDR3 protein: AWRLPGGPQETQY

V gene: TRBV3-1
J gene: TRBJ1-1
CDR3 length: 13
CDR3 protein: ASSFQSPSGTEAF

V gene: TRBV27
J gene: TRBJ1-5
CDR3 length: 12
CDR3 protein: ASSGGKGNQPQH

V gene: TRBV3-1
J gene: TRBJ2-3
CDR3 length: 12
CDR3 protein: ASSPRAPSETQY

V gene: TRBV7-7
J gene: TRBJ1-1
CDR3 length: 11
CDR3 protein: ASSPNRDTEAF

V gene: TRBV3-1
J gene: TRBJ1-2
CDR3 length: 12
CDR3 protein: ASSQGQGDYGYT

V gene: TRBV30
J gene: TRBJ2-5
CDR3 length: 13
CDR3 protein: AWLSRLAHQETQY

V gene: TRBV19
J gene: TRBJ2-5
CDR3 length: 9
CDR3 protein: ASGPGETQY

V gene: TRBV6-5
J gene: TRBJ1-2
CDR3 length: 11
CDR3 protein: ASSSRDSLGYT

V gene: TRBV29-1
J gene: TRBJ2-4
CDR3 length: 10
CDR3 protein: SVEENEDIQY

V gene: TRBV19
J gene: TRBJ1-1
CDR3 length: 12
CDR3 protein: ASSFGTVNTEAF

V gene: TRBV18
J gene: TRBJ2-1
CDR3 length: 12
CDR3 protein: ASQTASGNNEQF

V gene: TRBV29-1
J gene: TRBJ2-7
CDR3 length: 9
CDR3 protein: SVEDPGEQY

V gene: TRBV20-1
J gene: TRBJ2-3
CDR3 length: 13
CDR3 protein: SAREGSGGTDTQY

V gene: TRBV10-3
J gene: TRBJ2-5
CDR3 length: 11
CDR3 protein: AISRTGEETQY

V gene: TRBV20-1
J gene: TRBJ2-7
CDR3 length: 12
CDR3 protein: SARSGTGYGEQY

V gene: TRBV14
J gene: TRBJ2-1
CDR3 length: 11
CDR3 protein: ASRGIGDNEQF

V gene: TRBV27
J gene: TRBJ2-5
CDR3 length: 13
CDR3 protein: ASGRSRGTQETQY

V gene: TRBV6-6
J gene: TRBJ1-6
CDR3 length: 12
CDR3 protein: ASSPRGYNSPLH

V gene: TRBV11-2
J gene: TRBJ2-5
CDR3 length: 14
CDR3 protein: ASSSVGRGDQETQY

V gene: TRBV4-2
J gene: TRBJ2-2
CDR3 length: 15
CDR3 protein: ASSQGGGLADTGELF

V gene: TRBV4-1
J gene: TRBJ2-5
CDR3 length: 14
CDR3 protein: ASSLPGLAGQETQY

V gene: TRBV5-4
J gene: TRBJ2-1
CDR3 length: 10
CDR3 protein: ASSRQGNEQF

V gene: TRBV6-1
J gene: TRBJ2-7
CDR3 length: 11
CDR3 protein: ATHDSRLREQY

V gene: TRBV12-5
J gene: TRBJ2-5
CDR3 length: 14
CDR3 protein: ASGYKRGGPEETQY

V gene: TRBV20-1
J gene: TRBJ2-5
CDR3 length: 13
CDR3 protein: SASHLLGSQETQY

V gene: TRBV24-1
J gene: TRBJ2-1
CDR3 length: 13
CDR3 protein: ATAPTDHPGREQF

V gene: TRBV7-7
J gene: TRBJ2-3
CDR3 length: 13
CDR3 protein: ASSLAQGRADTQY

V gene: TRBV29-1
J gene: TRBJ2-3
CDR3 length: 12
CDR3 protein: SVVGGEGTDTQY

V gene: TRBV11-2
J gene: TRBJ1-2
CDR3 length: 11
CDR3 protein: ASTRPDPRGYT

V gene: TRBV20-1
J gene: TRBJ1-5
CDR3 length: 10
CDR3 protein: SVASGDQPQH

V gene: TRBV29-1
J gene: TRBJ2-3
CDR3 length: 11
CDR3 protein: SGAGGGTDTQY

V gene: TRBV7-8
J gene: TRBJ2-7
CDR3 length: 11
CDR3 protein: ASSSTDSYEQY

V gene: TRBV7-2
J gene: TRBJ1-1
CDR3 length: 12
CDR3 protein: ASSVTVADTEAF

V gene: TRBV18
J gene: TRBJ1-2
CDR3 length: 12
CDR3 protein: ASSPTGQPYGYT

V gene: TRBV28
J gene: TRBJ1-5
CDR3 length: 15
CDR3 protein: ASSSYRTDSSNQPQH

V gene: TRBV4-1
J gene: TRBJ1-5
CDR3 length: 11
CDR3 protein: ASSQRDDQPQH

V gene: TRBV3-1
J gene: TRBJ2-7
CDR3 length: 13
CDR3 protein: ASSRGALSSYEQY

V gene: TRBV30
J gene: TRBJ2-3
CDR3 length: 11
CDR3 protein: ARNQDRTDTQY

V gene: TRBV2
J gene: TRBJ2-5
CDR3 length: 13
CDR3 protein: ASSEESRGRETQY

V gene: TRBV20-1
J gene: TRBJ1-2
CDR3 length: 11
CDR3 protein: SAGSTGTRGYT

V gene: TRBV9
J gene: TRBJ2-1
CDR3 length: 14
CDR3 protein: ASSGSRGSSYNEQF

V gene: TRBV3-1
J gene: TRBJ1-1
CDR3 length: 11
CDR3 protein: ASSQERLTEAF

V gene: TRBV12-5
J gene: TRBJ2-4
CDR3 length: 11
CDR3 protein: ASCLDGENIQY

V gene: TRBV7-3
J gene: TRBJ2-3
CDR3 length: 14
CDR3 protein: ASSPSLSGEADTQY

V gene: TRBV9
J gene: TRBJ1-1
CDR3 length: 13
CDR3 protein: ASSVQGRMNTEAF

V gene: TRBV29-1
J gene: TRBJ1-2
CDR3 length: 12
CDR3 protein: SVEDRSEDVGYT

V gene: TRBV6-5
J gene: TRBJ1-1
CDR3 length: 10
CDR3 protein: ASSSTDTEVF

V gene: TRBV29-1
J gene: TRBJ2-2
CDR3 length: 12
CDR3 protein: SVWAGSATGELF